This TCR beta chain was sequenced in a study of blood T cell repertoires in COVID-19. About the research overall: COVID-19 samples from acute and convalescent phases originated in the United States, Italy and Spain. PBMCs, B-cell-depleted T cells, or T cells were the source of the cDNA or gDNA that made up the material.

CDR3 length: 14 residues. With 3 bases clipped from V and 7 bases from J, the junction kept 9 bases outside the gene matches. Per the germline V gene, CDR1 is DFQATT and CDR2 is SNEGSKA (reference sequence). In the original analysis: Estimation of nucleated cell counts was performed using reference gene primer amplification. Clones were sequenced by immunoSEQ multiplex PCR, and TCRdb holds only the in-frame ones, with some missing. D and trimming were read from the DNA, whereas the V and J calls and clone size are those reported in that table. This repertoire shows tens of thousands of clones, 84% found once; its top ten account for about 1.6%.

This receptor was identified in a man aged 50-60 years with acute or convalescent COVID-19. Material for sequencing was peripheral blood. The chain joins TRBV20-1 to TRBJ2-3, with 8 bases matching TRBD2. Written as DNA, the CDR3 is TGCAGTGCTAGTTCGGGGGGGGCCGTAAATACGCAGTATTTT. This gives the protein CSASSGGAVNTQYF.